The T cell receptor beta chain described here comes from a study of blood T cells in healthy people across ages (dated by TCRdb to between 2014 and 2017). About the study as a whole: In model experiments, roughly one uniquely barcoded TCR beta cDNA molecule per two T cells was captured by template switching. Donors of different ages were randomly distributed across sequencing lanes to avoid experimental bias. Two additional independent replicas of 1 million unique cDNA reads from the same blood draw were analyzed for two donors (one aged 18 to 30 and one aged 80 or older). To track age-related changes in TCR beta repertoire diversity, the study relied on deep sequencing normalized with unique cDNA molecular identifiers. Four age groups were formed from the donors: young (average roughly 16 years), middle-aged (approximately 39), aged (about 62) and long-lived (roughly 81).

General study outcomes and caveats: Observed TCR beta diversity per million T cells fell roughly linearly with age, and a significant reduction was already apparent by age roughly 41. The CMV infection status of donors was not known, potentially confounding age-related changes in expanded clonotypes. Observed TCR beta diversity correlated strongly with the percentage of naive T cells measured by flow cytometry. Estimates of total diversity based on one million sequenced T cells were regarded as lower bounds and as underestimates. Since profiling was done on bulk unsorted PBMCs, naive and antigen-experienced compartments could not be conclusively compared. Compared with the aged group, more naive CD4+ T cells, fewer expanded clones and increased TCR diversity were shown by the long-lived group, suggesting age selection.

The library was produced with 5' RACE. Sequencing instrument: Illumina HiSeq 2500. A second PCR of roughly 6 to 11 cycles was performed with a sample-barcoded 5' primer and a J-beta primer mix. A template-switch 5' adaptor carrying 12 random nucleotides introduced a unique molecular identifier onto each TCR beta cDNA molecule. Each sample yielded at least 2.5 million CDR3-containing paired-end reads. First-strand cDNA synthesis was performed from all RNA using the Mint cDNA synthesis kit, with priming by a TRBC-specific oligonucleotide. Following uracil-DNA glycosylase treatment, a first 18-cycle PCR with universal primers M1SS and BC2_uni_R was performed on all cDNA. The study's own analysis went as follows. Normalization of each sample was performed by random selection of 1 million high-quality reads, each carrying a distinct molecular identifier. Reads with shared molecular identifiers were discarded instead of being binned into consensus sequences. MiTCR, with a Q25 quality threshold and the strictest error-elimination algorithm, was used for CDR3 identification, clonotype clustering and error correction. A nonparametric unseen species model with Euler transformation was used to estimate lower-bound total TCR beta diversity. In-frame beta chains were kept once TCRdb had trimmed the public reads at Q25 with fastp and called clones with MiXCR. A single entry per CDR3 protein holds the most common genes and DNA from its merged rows. The authors' filters were not applied to this entry. The sample has 1.5 million to 2 million distinct CDR3 sequences on record, about 49% of them singletons. Less than 2.5% of the sample comes from the top ten.

The CDR1 and CDR2 encoded by the germline V gene (reference sequence) are SEHNR and FQNEAQ. The CDR3 runs 14 amino acids, cysteine and phenylalanine included. Only the CDR3 portion is preserved as DNA: 42 bases, with reading frame beginning at the first base. Germline trimming amounts to 1 base on V and 8 bases on J, with 7 as the count of junction bases outside the gene matches. The roughly 38 donors, aged about 6 to 100 years, were systemically healthy Caucasian individuals from Russia. Each donor gave ten milliliters of peripheral blood, collected into EDTA-treated Vacutainer tubes. Ficoll-Paque density-gradient centrifugation was used to isolate PBMCs, with at least 6.5 million per sample. Total RNA, at least 5.5 micrograms per sample, was extracted from PBMCs with Trizol reagent. The percentages of naive CD45RAhigh/CD27high T cells were determined by flow cytometry on a PBMC aliquot from every donor.

In regard to this clonotype: There is no known antigen for this receptor. It has no much larger one-base neighbor in the sample; base qualities were not kept.

The sequence was obtained from a woman aged 40 to 55 in good health. The V and J segments used are TRBV7-9 and TRBJ1-2; 7 nucleotides in the junction match TRBD1. The sample taken for sequencing was blood. The CDR3 protein is CASSLGRQGEGYTF. The DNA reads TGTGCCAGCAGCTTAGGGCGACAGGGTGAAGGCTACACCTTC.